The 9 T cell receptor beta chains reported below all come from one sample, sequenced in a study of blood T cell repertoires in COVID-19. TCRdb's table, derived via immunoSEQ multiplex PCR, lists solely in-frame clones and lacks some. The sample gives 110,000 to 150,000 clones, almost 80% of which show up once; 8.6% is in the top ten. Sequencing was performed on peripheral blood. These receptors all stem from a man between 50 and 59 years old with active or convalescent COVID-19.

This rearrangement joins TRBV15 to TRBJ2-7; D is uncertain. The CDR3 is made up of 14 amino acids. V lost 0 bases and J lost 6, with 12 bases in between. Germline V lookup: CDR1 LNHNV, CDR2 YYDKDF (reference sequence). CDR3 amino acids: CATSRDFQVSEQYF. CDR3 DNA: TGTGCCACCAGCAGAGATTTCCAGGTGAGCGAGCAGTACTTC.

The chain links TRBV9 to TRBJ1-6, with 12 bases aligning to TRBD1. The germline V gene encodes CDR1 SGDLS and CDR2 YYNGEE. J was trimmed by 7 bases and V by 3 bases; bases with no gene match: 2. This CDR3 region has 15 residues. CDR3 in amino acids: CASSAGQGANSPLHF. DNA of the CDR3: TGTGCCAGCAGCGCGGGACAGGGGGCGAATTCACCCCTCCACTTT.

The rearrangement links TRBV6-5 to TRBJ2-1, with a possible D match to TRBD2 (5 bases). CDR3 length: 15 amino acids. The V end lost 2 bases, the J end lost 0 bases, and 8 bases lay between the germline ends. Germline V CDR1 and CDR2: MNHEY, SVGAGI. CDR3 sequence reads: CASSYEGSSYNEQFF. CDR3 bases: TGTGCCAGCAGTTACGAAGGGAGCTCCTACAATGAGCAGTTCTTC.

The CDR3 loop is CASSQDPGANYGYTF. The CDR3 bases are TGCGCCAGCAGCCAAGATCCAGGGGCCAACTATGGCTACACCTTC. This chain connects TRBV4-1 to TRBJ1-2; perhaps TRBD1 as D (6 bases). Germline V gene data show CDR1 as MGHRA and CDR2 as YSYEKL. Trimming shortened V by 0 bases and J by 2 bases, and 10 bases separated the two germline ends. The CDR3 has 15 residues.

In DNA form, the CDR3 reads TGCGCCAGCAGCTTGGTTCTAGCGGGACAAAATGAGCAGTTCTTC. Translation gives CASSLVLAGQNEQFF. The chain links TRBV5-1 to TRBJ2-1; TRBD2 agrees at 9 bases. From germline, CDR1 is SGHRS and CDR2 YFSETQ. The CDR3 is 15 residues long. The V gene end was trimmed by 0 bases and the J gene end by 7 bases; junction bases not matched to a gene: 5. The full variable domain, completed using reference TRBV5-1 and TRBJ2-1, is KAGVTQTPRYLIKTRGQQVTLSCSPISGHRSVSWYQQTPGQGLQFLFEYFSETQRNKGNFPGRFSGRQFSNSRSEMNVSTLELGDSALYLCASSLVLAGQNEQFFGPGTRLTVL.

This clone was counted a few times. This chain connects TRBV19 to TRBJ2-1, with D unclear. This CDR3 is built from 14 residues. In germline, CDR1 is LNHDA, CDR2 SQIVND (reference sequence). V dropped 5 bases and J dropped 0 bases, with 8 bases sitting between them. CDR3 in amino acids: CASSRLSSYNEQFF. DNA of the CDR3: TGTGCCAGTAGTCGACTGAGCTCCTACAATGAGCAGTTCTTC.

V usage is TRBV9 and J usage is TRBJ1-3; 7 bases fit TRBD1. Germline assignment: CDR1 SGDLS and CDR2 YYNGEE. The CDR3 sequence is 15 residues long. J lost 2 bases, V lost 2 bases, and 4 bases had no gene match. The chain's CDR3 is CASSVRGEAGNTIYF. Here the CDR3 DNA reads TGTGCCAGCAGCGTCAGGGGGGAGGCTGGAAACACCATATATTTT. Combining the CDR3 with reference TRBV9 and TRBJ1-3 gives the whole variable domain DSGVTQTPKHLITATGQRVTLRCSPRSGDLSVYWYQQSLDQGLQFLIQYYNGEERAKGNILERFSAQQFPDLHSELNLSSLELGDSALYFCASSVRGEAGNTIYFGEGSWLTVV.

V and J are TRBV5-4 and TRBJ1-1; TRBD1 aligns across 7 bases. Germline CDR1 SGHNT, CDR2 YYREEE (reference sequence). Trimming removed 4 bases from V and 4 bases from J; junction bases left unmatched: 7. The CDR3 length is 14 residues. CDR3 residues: CASSPQTGSTEAFF. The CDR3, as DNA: TGTGCCAGCAGCCCGCAGACAGGGTCCACTGAAGCTTTCTTT.

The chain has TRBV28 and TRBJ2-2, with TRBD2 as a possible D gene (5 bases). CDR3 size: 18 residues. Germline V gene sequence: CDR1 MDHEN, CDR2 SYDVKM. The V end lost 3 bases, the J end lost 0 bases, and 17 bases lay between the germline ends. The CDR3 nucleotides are TGTGCCAGCAGTTTTCAAACTGCGGGTAGTGCGAACACCGGGGAGCTGTTTTTT. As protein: CASSFQTAGSANTGELFF.